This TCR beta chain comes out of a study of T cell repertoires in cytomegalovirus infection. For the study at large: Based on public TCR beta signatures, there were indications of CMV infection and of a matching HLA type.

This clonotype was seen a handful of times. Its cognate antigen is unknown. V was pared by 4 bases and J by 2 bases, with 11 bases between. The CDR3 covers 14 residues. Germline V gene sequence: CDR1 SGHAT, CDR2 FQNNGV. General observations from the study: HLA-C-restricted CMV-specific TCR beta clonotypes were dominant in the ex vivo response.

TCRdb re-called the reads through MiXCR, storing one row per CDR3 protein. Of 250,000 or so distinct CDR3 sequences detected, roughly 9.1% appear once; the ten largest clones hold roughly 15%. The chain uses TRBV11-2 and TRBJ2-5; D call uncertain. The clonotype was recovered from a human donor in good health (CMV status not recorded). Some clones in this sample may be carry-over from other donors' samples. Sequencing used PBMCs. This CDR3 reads CASSSYSGQETQYF. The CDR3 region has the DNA TGTGCCAGCAGCTCCTACTCAGGACAAGAGACCCAGTACTTC.